What follows describes a single T cell receptor (beta chain). The antigen remains unidentified. Genomic DNA served as template for TCR beta VDJ and CDR3 profiling. TCRdb re-called the reads through MiXCR, storing one row per CDR3 protein. The sample lists tens of thousands of distinct CDR3 sequences, almost 55% occurring once. The data were obtained in a study of CD8+CD57+ T cells in acquired aplastic anemia. Study summary: Each DNA sample taken from sorted CD4+ and CD8+ cells came to 3 to 4 ug on average. Study outcomes and limitations: Researchers report that around 30 CD8+ CDR3 sequences appeared in both patients and controls.

V dropped 7 bases and J dropped 6; count of bases not matched to a gene: 10. CDR1 LNHDA and CDR2 SQIVND come from the germline V gene (reference sequence). This CDR3 is built from 15 residues. The sequence came from a human donor in good health, serving as a control. J is TRBJ1-2 and V is TRBV19, with 11 bases matching TRBD1. The sample taken for sequencing was sorted CD4+, CD8+, or CD8+CD57+ T cells (not recorded which) from PBMCs. The CDR3 region is CASTSTGTGGNGYTF. The CDR3 DNA sequence: TGTGCCAGTACGTCGACCGGGACAGGGGGTAATGGCTACACCTTC.